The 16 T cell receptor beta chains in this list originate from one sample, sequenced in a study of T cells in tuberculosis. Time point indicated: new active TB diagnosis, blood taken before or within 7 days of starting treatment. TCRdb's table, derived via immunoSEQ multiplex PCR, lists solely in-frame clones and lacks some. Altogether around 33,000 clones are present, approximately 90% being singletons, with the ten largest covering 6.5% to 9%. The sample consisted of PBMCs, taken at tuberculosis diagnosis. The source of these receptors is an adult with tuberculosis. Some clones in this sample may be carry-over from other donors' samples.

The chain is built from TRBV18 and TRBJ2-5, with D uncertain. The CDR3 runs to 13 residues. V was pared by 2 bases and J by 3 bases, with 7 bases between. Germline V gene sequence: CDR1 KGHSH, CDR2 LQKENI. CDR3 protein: CASSPAREETQYF. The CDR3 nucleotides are TGTGCCAGCTCACCAGCACGGGAAGAGACCCAGTACTTC.

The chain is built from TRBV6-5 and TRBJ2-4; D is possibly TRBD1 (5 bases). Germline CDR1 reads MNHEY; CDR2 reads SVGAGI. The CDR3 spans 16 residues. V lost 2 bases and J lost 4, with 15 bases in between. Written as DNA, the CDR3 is TGTGCCAGCAGTTACGGAGCAGGGCCCATAAAAAACATTCAGTACTTC. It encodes CASSYGAGPIKNIQYF.

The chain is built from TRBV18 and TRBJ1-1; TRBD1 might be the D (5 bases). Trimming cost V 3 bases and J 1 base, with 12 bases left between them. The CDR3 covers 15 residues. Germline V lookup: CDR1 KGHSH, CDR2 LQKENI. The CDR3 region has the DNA TGTGCCAGCTCACCTAGGAACACAGGGAACACTGAAGCTTTCTTT. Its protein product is CASSPRNTGNTEAFF.

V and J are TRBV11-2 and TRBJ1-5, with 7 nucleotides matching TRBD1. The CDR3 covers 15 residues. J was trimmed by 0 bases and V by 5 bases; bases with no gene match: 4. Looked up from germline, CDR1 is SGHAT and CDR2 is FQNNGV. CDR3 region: CASSRGDSSNQPQHF. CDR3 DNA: TGTGCCAGCAGCCGCGGGGACAGTAGCAATCAGCCCCAGCATTTT.

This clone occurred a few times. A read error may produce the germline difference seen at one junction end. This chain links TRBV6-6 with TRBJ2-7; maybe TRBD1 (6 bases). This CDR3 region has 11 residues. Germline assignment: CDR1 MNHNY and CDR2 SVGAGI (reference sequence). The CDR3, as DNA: TGTGCCAGCAGTTCCGTAGGGACACCCCTCTTC. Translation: CASSSVGTPLF.

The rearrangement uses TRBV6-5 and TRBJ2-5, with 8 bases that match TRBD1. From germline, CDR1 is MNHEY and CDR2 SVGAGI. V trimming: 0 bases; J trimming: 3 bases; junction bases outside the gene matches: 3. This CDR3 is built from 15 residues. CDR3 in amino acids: CASSYSQGAKETQYF. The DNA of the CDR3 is TGTGCCAGCAGTTACTCGCAGGGGGCCAAAGAGACCCAGTACTTC.

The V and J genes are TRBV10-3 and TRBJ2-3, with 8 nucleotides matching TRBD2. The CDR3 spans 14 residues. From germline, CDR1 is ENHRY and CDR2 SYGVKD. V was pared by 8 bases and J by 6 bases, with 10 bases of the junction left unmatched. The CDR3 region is CAIATGGASDTQYF. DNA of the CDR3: TGTGCCATCGCCACCGGGGGGGCGTCGGATACGCAGTATTTT.

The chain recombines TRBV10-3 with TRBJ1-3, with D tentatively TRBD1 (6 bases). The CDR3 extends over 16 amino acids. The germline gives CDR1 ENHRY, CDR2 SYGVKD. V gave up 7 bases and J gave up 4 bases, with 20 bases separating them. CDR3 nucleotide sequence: TGTGCCATCACCCCTAAATCAGGGGTAGACGGAAACACCATATATTTT. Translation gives CAITPKSGVDGNTIYF.

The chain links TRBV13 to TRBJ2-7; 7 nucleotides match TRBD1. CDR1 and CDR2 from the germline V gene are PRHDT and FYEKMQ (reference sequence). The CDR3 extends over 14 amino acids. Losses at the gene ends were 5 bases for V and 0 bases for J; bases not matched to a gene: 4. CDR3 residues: CASSPDRDSYEQYF. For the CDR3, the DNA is TGTGCCAGCAGCCCAGACAGGGACTCCTACGAGCAGTACTTC.

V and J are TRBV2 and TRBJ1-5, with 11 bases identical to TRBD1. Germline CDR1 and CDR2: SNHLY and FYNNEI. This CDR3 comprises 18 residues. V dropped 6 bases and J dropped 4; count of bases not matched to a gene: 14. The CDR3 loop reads CASSGRRAGTGGNQPQHF. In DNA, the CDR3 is TGTGCCAGCAGCGGAAGACGGGCCGGGACAGGGGGGAATCAGCCCCAGCATTTT.

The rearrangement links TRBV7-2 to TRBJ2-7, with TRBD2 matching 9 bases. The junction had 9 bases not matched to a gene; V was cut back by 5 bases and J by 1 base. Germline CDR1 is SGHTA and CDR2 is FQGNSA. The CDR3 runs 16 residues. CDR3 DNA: TGTGCCAGCAGCCCGCGGGGTAGCGGGGGATCCTACGAGCAGTACTTC. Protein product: CASSPRGSGGSYEQYF.

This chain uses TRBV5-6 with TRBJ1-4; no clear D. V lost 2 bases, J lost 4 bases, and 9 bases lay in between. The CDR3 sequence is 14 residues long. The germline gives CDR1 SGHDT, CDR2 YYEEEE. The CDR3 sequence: CASSFRLINEKLFF. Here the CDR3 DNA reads TGTGCCAGCAGCTTCCGGTTGATTAATGAAAAACTGTTTTTT.

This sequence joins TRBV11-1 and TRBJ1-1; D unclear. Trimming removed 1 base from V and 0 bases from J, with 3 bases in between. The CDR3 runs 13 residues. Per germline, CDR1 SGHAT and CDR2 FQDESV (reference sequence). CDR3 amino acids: CASSLGVNTEAFF. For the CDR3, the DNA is TGTGCCAGCAGCTTAGGCGTGAACACTGAAGCTTTCTTT.

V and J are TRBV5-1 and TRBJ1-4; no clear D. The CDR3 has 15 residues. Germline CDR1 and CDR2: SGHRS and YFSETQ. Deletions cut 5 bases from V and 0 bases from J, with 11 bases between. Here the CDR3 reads CASRDSVATNEKLFF. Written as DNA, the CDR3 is TGCGCCAGCAGAGACTCGGTGGCAACTAATGAAAAACTGTTTTTT.

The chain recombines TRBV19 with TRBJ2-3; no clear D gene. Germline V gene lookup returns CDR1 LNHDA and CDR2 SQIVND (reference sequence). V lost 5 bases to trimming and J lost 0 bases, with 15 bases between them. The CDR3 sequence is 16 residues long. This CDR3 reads CASSPPSLMSTDTQYF. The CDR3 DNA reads TGTGCCAGTAGTCCCCCTTCTCTTATGAGCACAGATACGCAGTATTTT. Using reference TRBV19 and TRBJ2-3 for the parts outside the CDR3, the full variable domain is DGGITQSPKYLFRKEGQNVTLSCEQNLNHDAMYWYRQDPGQGLRLIYYSQIVNDFQKGDIAEGYSVSREKKESFPLTVTSAQKNPTAFYLCASSPPSLMSTDTQYFGPGTRLTVL.

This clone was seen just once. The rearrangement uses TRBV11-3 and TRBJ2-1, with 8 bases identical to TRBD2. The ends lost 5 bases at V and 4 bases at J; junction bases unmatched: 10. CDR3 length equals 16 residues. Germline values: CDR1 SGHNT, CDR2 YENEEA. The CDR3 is CASSPRTSGQYNEQFF. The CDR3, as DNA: TGTGCCAGCAGCCCCCGTACTAGCGGCCAATACAATGAGCAGTTCTTC.